One sample yielded the 14 T cell receptor beta chains listed below, sequenced in a study of blood T cell repertoires in COVID-19. Profiled with immunoSEQ multiplex PCR; TCRdb holds only in-frame clones, not every one. The sample lists some 100,000 clones, about 88% occurring once. Sequencing was done on a sample of peripheral blood. These receptors all come from a woman aged 80 or over with active COVID-19.

This clone occurred once. The V and J genes are TRBV5-1 and TRBJ2-2; 7 positions match TRBD1. V dropped 5 bases and J dropped 2; count of bases not matched to a gene: 12. CDR3 length: 17 residues. Germline V gene data show CDR1 as SGHRS and CDR2 as YFSETQ. The CDR3 coding sequence is TGCGCCAGCAGTTCCCCTACAGGGGCCACCAACACCGGGGAGCTGTTTTTT. Translation gives CASSSPTGATNTGELFF.

Written as DNA, the CDR3 is TGTGCCAGCAGTCCCGACAGGAACTATGGCTACACCTTC. As protein: CASSPDRNYGYTF. This rearrangement joins TRBV6-6 to TRBJ1-2, with a weak D call TRBD1 (6 bases). Trimming took off 5 bases at V and 2 bases at J, with 9 bases between the two ends. Germline V CDR1 and CDR2: MNHNY, SVGAGI (reference sequence). CDR3 size: 13 residues.

The chain recombines TRBV27 with TRBJ2-3, with 11 bases lining up with TRBD2. Losses at the gene ends were 7 bases for V and 1 base for J; bases not matched to a gene: 13. CDR1 is MNHEY, CDR2 SMNVEV, per germline (reference sequence). The CDR3 sequence is 18 residues long. Here the CDR3 reads CASTPGSGRALRTDTQYF. The CDR3 DNA reads TGTGCCAGCACCCCTGGTAGCGGGAGGGCCTTGCGCACAGATACGCAGTATTTT.

V usage is TRBV28 and J usage is TRBJ2-6; D is undetermined. The V end was cut by 10 bases, the J end by 1 base, with 26 bases between. CDR1 and CDR2 (germline): MDHEN, SYDVKM. The CDR3 length is 19 residues. CDR3 residues: CANTPADLPYFSGANVLTF. As DNA, the CDR3 is TGTGCCAACACCCCGGCGGATTTACCTTATTTTTCTGGGGCCAACGTCCTGACTTTC.

The sample holds a few counts of this clone. The genes are TRBV15 and TRBJ1-4; TRBD1 matches 8 bases. The length of the CDR3 is 15 residues. Germline assignment: CDR1 LNHNV and CDR2 YYDKDF (reference sequence). V dropped 0 bases and J dropped 6; count of bases not matched to a gene: 3. The CDR3 spells CATSRETGVYEKLFF. The DNA for the CDR3 is TGTGCCACCAGCAGAGAGACAGGGGTCTATGAAAAACTGTTTTTT.

The chain is built from TRBV4-1 and TRBJ2-2; no reliable D call. Germline V gives CDR1 MGHRA, CDR2 YSYEKL. The CDR3 has 13 residues. Trimming cost V 3 bases and J 5 bases, with 7 bases left between them. This CDR3 reads CASSQTWTGELFF. CDR3 DNA sequence: TGCGCCAGCAGCCAGACATGGACCGGGGAGCTGTTTTTT.

The chain links TRBV18 to TRBJ1-1; 9 bases map to TRBD1. The germline V gene has CDR1 KGHSH and CDR2 LQKENI. V gave up 1 base and J gave up 1 base; unmatched junction bases: 7. The CDR3 consists of 17 residues. The DNA for the CDR3 is TGTGCCAGCTCACCACTTCCGATGACAGGGGGGAACACTGAAGCTTTCTTT. As protein: CASSPLPMTGGNTEAFF.

This clone was detected once. The chain links TRBV28 to TRBJ2-1, with 11 bases lining up with TRBD2. The CDR3 runs to 14 residues. The V gene's germline CDR1 is MDHEN and CDR2 SYDVKM. Losses at the gene ends were 5 bases for V and 6 bases for J; bases not matched to a gene: 3. The CDR3 DNA is TGTGCCAGCAGTATTACTAGCGGGGGCAATGAGCAGTTCTTC. Encoded protein: CASSITSGGNEQFF.

This clone appeared once. This chain links TRBV10-3 with TRBJ1-2; 8 nucleotides match TRBD1. Germline trimming cut 9 bases from V and 10 bases from J; bases unmatched to any gene: 16. The CDR3 contains 14 residues. Germline V CDR1 and CDR2: ENHRY, SYGVKD. The CDR3 loop is CAILPGTGPFDYTF. CDR3 nucleotides: TGTGCCATTCTTCCCGGGACAGGTCCCTTCGACTACACCTTC.

The chain is built from TRBV3-1 (or the pseudogene TRBV3-2) and TRBJ2-2, with TRBD2 identical over 10 bases. CDR1 and CDR2 from the germline V gene are LGHDT and YNNKEL (reference sequence). CDR3 length: 16 amino acids. V shed 4 bases, J shed 4 bases, and the junction held 6 bases outside the gene matches. Here the CDR3 reads CASSLERLAGTGELFF. DNA for the CDR3: TGTGCCAGCAGCCTCGAACGACTAGCGGGCACCGGGGAGCTGTTTTTT.

V is TRBV2 and J is TRBJ2-7, with 7 bases that match TRBD1. The CDR3 runs to 14 residues. The junction had 11 bases not matched to a gene; V was cut back by 7 bases and J by 5 bases. CDR1 is SNHLY and CDR2 is FYNNEI in the germline V gene. Here the CDR3 DNA reads TGTGCCAGCATTTACGACAGGGTCTCGAACGAGCAGTACTTC. The encoded protein is CASIYDRVSNEQYF.

This chain links TRBV6-5 with TRBJ1-6; D gene ambiguous. Germline V gene lookup returns CDR1 MNHEY and CDR2 SVGAGI. With 2 bases removed from V and 9 bases from J, the gap between germline ends came to 17 bases. The CDR3 length is 16 residues. The CDR3 bases are TGTGCCAGCAGTTACACCGACAAGCCGCTTGGTTCACCCCTCCACTTT. Its translation: CASSYTDKPLGSPLHF.

V is TRBV4-3 and J is TRBJ1-5, with a tentative D call TRBD1 (6 bases). Germline CDR1 LGHNA, CDR2 YSLEER. This CDR3 has 14 amino acids. V was clipped by 10 bases and J by 2 bases, with 15 bases between them. CDR3 nucleotides: TGCGCCACATTACAGGGTCGGGGCAATCAGCCCCAGCATTTT. Protein product: CATLQGRGNQPQHF.

In DNA form, the CDR3 reads TGTGCCAGTACGCAAAAGAGCTCTGGGGCCAACGTCCTGACTTTC. This sequence encodes CASTQKSSGANVLTF. V gene TRBV19 combines with J gene TRBJ2-6; D is ambiguous. CDR1 is LNHDA, CDR2 SQIVND, per germline (reference sequence). V lost 7 bases and J 0 bases, leaving 10 bases between the germline ends. The CDR3 runs 15 residues.